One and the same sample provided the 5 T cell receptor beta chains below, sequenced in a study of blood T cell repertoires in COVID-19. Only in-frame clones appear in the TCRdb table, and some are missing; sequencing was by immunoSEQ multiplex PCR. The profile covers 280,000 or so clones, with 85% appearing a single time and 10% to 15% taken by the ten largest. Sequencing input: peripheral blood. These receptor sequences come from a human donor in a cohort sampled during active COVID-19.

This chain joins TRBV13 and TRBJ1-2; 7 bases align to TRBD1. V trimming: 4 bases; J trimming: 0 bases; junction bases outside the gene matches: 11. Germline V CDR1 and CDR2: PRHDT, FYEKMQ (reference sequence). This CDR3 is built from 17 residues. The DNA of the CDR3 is TGTGCCAGCAGCTCCGGGCCCCGACAGGGCACTAACTATGGCTACACCTTC. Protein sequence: CASSSGPRQGTNYGYTF.

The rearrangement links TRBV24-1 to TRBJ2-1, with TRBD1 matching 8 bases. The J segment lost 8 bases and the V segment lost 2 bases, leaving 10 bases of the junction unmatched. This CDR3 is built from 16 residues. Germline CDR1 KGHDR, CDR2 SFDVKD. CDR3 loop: CATSDWGGQGTYEQFF. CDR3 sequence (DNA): TGTGCCACCAGTGATTGGGGCGGACAGGGTACCTATGAGCAGTTCTTC.

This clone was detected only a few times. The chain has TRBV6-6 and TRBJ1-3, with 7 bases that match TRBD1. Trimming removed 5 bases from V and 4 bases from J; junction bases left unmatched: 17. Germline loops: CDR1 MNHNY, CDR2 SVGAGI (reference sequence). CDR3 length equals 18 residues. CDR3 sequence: CASSPPARAGGHGNTIYF. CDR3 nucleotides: TGTGCCAGCAGTCCTCCTGCTAGGGCAGGGGGTCACGGAAACACCATATATTTT.

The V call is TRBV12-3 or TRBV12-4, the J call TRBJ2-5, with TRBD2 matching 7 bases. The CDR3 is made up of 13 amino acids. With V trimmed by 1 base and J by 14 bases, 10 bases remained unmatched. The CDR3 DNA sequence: TGTGCCAGCAGTTTAGGCGGGAGAGGAATATTTTACTTC. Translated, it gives CASSLGGRGIFYF.

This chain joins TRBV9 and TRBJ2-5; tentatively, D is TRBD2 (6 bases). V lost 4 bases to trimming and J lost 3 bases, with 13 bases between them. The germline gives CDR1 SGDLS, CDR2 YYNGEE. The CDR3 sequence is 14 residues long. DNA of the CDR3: TGTGCCAGCAGCCCTAGAGCTAGCGAAGAGACCCAGTACTTC. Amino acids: CASSPRASEETQYF.